What follows describes a single TCR beta chain. These data come from a study of blood T cell repertoires in COVID-19. Across the whole study: Samples taken during acute and convalescent COVID-19 were collected in the United States, Italy and Spain.

This table comes from immunoSEQ multiplex PCR, and its TCRdb copy is limited to in-frame clones, with some not included. The data show tens of thousands of clones, 82% seen once. Germline V gives CDR1 SGHVS, CDR2 FNYEAQ. Trimming shortened V by 4 bases and J by 4 bases, and 13 bases separated the two germline ends. The CDR3 extends over 14 amino acids. The sequence came from a man aged 80 or over with active COVID-19. The sample consisted of peripheral blood. The chain has TRBV7-6 and TRBJ2-5, with TRBD1 as a possible D gene (6 bases). CDR3 protein: CASSSIEGGETQYF. CDR3 DNA: TGTGCCAGCAGCTCTATCGAAGGGGGAGAGACCCAGTACTTC. The full variable domain, its missing parts supplied by reference TRBV7-6 and TRBJ2-5, is GAGVSQSPRYKVTKRGQDVALRCDPISGHVSLYWYRQALGQGPEFLTYFNYEAQQDKSGLPNDRFSAERPEGSISTLTIQRTEQRDSAMYRCASSSIEGGETQYFGPGTRLLVL.